The rows below give T cell receptor beta chains drawn from one sample of a study of blood T cell repertoires in COVID-19. Assay used: immunoSEQ multiplex PCR; TCRdb lists only in-frame clones, some missing. Of under 400,000 clones listed, around nine tenths are singletons. The sample consisted of peripheral blood. These receptors were obtained from a woman aged 55-70 years with COVID-19, enrolled during active disease. Both conserved end residues are part of each CDR3. D genes are given only for firm matches. Clone size, where shown, is once, few, many, or a class for clones that have expanded.

V	size	D	J	DNA	CDR3
TRBV5-1	-	TRBD2	TRBJ2-1	TGCGCCAGCAGCGGTTCTAGCGGGGACTCCTACAATGAGCAGTTCTTC	CASSGSSGDSYNEQFF
TRBV9	-	-	TRBJ1-1	TGTGCCAGCAGCGCCCAGGTTCTCGCGGAAGCTTTCTTT	CASSAQVLAEAFF
TRBV19	few	TRBD1	TRBJ1-2	TGTGCCAGTACCGATGGACAGGGTCGGGGCTACACCTTC	CASTDGQGRGYTF
TRBV6-5	-	-	TRBJ1-2	TGTGCCAGCAGTTACCTTGCCCGGAGCAATGGCTACACCTTC	CASSYLARSNGYTF
TRBV6-5	-	-	TRBJ1-3	TGTGCCAGCAGTTACTGGGGCGGGGGGGCAGGAAACACCATATATTTT	CASSYWGGGAGNTIYF
TRBV6-6	-	-	TRBJ1-1	TGTGCCAGCAGGAGACAGGAGATGAACACTGAAGCTTTCTTT	CASRRQEMNTEAFF
TRBV18	few	-	TRBJ2-2	TGTGCCAGCTCACCCTTAGAGGAGCTGTTTTTT	CASSPLEELFF
TRBV7-3	-	-	TRBJ2-2	TGTGCCAGCAGCTCCCAGATGGTATCCGGGGAGCTGTTTTTT	CASSSQMVSGELFF
TRBV7-9	-	-	TRBJ1-2	TGTGCCAGCAGCGAACAGAATCACTATGGCTACACCTTC	CASSEQNHYGYTF
TRBV7-3	-	-	TRBJ2-2	TGTGCCAGCAGCTTAAGGGCGGGAAACACCGGGGAGCTGTTTTTT	CASSLRAGNTGELFF
TRBV10-3	-	-	TRBJ2-5	TGTGCCATCAGTGGACAGCCTCGGGAGACCCAGTACTTC	CAISGQPRETQYF
TRBV28	-	-	TRBJ1-5	TGTGCCAGTTCCACAGTACTCCCGAGGGAGCCCCAGCATTTT	CASSTVLPREPQHF
TRBV11-2	-	-	TRBJ1-4	TGTGCCAGCAGCTTGGCGGACAGAGTAAATGAAAAACTGTTTTTT	CASSLADRVNEKLFF
TRBV11-3	-	-	TRBJ1-4	TGTGCCAGCAGCTTAGATATGGGGGGGCACTTTGAAAAACTGTTTTTT	CASSLDMGGHFEKLFF
TRBV10-3	-	-	TRBJ1-1	TGTGCCATCAGTGAGTCCGGGGGGAGATACACTGAAGCTTTCTTT	CAISESGGRYTEAFF
TRBV24-1	once	TRBD1	TRBJ1-2	TGTGCCACCAGTGACCGGGGACAGGGAAAGATCTATGGCTACACCTTC	CATSDRGQGKIYGYTF
TRBV29-1	-	TRBD1	TRBJ1-2	TGCAGCGGACAGGGCCCTGGCTACACCTTC	CSGQGPGYTF
TRBV4-1	-	TRBD1	TRBJ1-6	TGCGCCAGCAGCTTCTGGGGGGGACAGGGCTCACCCCTCCACTTT	CASSFWGGQGSPLHF
TRBV6-5	-	-	TRBJ1-1	TGTGCCAGCAGCCGGGTCCTGGAAATGAACACTGAAGCTTTCTTT	CASSRVLEMNTEAFF
TRBV7-3	-	TRBD1	TRBJ2-1	TGTGCCAGCAGCGCCACGACAGGGATGAATGAGCAGTTCTTC	CASSATTGMNEQFF
TRBV20-1	-	-	TRBJ1-2	TGCAGTGCTAGTCGAGGGAGAAAGGGCTACACCTTC	CSASRGRKGYTF
TRBV10-3	few	-	TRBJ2-7	TGTGCCATCAGTGGCACTCGCTACGAGCAGTACTTC	CAISGTRYEQYF
TRBV5-5	-	-	TRBJ1-5	TGTGCCAGCAGCGGTACAGGGAGGGGCGGCAATCAGCCCCAGCATTTT	CASSGTGRGGNQPQHF
TRBV2	-	TRBD1	TRBJ2-5	TGTGCCAGCAGCCGGACAGGGTTCGAGACCCAGTACTTC	CASSRTGFETQYF
TRBV2	-	-	TRBJ1-2	TGTGCCAGCAGTGTATTACTCGGACGGCGGGGCAACTATGGCTACACCTTC	CASSVLLGRRGNYGYTF
TRBV4-1	-	-	TRBJ1-2	TGCGCCAGCAGCCAAGAGGGTAAGGCAGGGCCTAACTATGGCTACACCTTC	CASSQEGKAGPNYGYTF
TRBV5-5	-	-	TRBJ1-2	TGTGCCACCCAGCGGGGCGACCAGTACTATGGCTACACCTTC	CATQRGDQYYGYTF
TRBV6-6	-	TRBD2	TRBJ2-1	TGTGCCAGCAGTCGAACCGGGACTAATCCCTACAATGAGCAGTTCTTC	CASSRTGTNPYNEQFF
TRBV4-1	-	-	TRBJ1-4	TGCGCCAGCAGCCTACGTTCGGGGTCAACTAATGAAAAACTGTTTTTT	CASSLRSGSTNEKLFF
TRBV29-1	-	TRBD1	TRBJ1-2	TGCAGCGCTATGGACAGGGTTGACTATGGCTACACCTTC	CSAMDRVDYGYTF
TRBV4-2	-	-	TRBJ1-5	TGTGCCAGCAGCCAAGATCGCGATCAGCCCCAGCATTTT	CASSQDRDQPQHF
TRBV25-1	once	TRBD2	TRBJ2-1	TGTGCCAGCAGTGAACCGGGGGGACTCTACAATGAGCAGTTCTTC	CASSEPGGLYNEQFF
TRBV6-5	-	-	TRBJ1-3	TGTGCCAGCAGGGGGGGAGGGGGGACTGGAAACACCATATATTTT	CASRGGGGTGNTIYF
TRBV3-1/TRBV3-2	-	TRBD2	TRBJ2-3	TGTGCCAGCAGCCATCGCGGGGGGCTCACAGATACGCAGTATTTT	CASSHRGGLTDTQYF
TRBV10-3	once	TRBD1	TRBJ2-3	TGTGCCATCAGCCGAGAGGGGGCGAGCACAGATACGCAGTATTTT	CAISREGASTDTQYF
TRBV11-2	-	TRBD1	TRBJ1-6	TGTGCCAGCAGCCCAAGAGACAGGGGAAGAAATTCACCCCTCCACTTT	CASSPRDRGRNSPLHF
TRBV18	-	-	TRBJ1-1	TGTGCCAGCTCACCCGCTCCGGGCACTGAAGCTTTCTTT	CASSPAPGTEAFF
TRBV5-1	-	TRBD1	TRBJ1-1	TGCGCCAGCAGCTTGTCAGGGGGCTTCACTGAAGCTTTCTTT	CASSLSGGFTEAFF
TRBV30	-	-	TRBJ1-1	TGTGCCTGGAGTGTACCCCCAGGGCGGACTGAAGCTTTCTTT	CAWSVPPGRTEAFF
TRBV28	-	TRBD1	TRBJ1-6	TGTGCCAGCAGGCCACCGACAGGGGGAAATTCACCCCTCCACTTT	CASRPPTGGNSPLHF
TRBV30	once	-	TRBJ1-1	TGTGCCTGGGCAAAGGGAACAGGCCCAGCTTTCTTT	CAWAKGTGPAFF
TRBV28	-	-	TRBJ1-4	TGTGCCAGCAGTTTCGTGGGGGGTACTAATGAAAAACTGTTTTTT	CASSFVGGTNEKLFF
TRBV5-6	-	-	TRBJ1-1	TGTGCCAGCAGCCCGCTCGGGTTCGCAGCTTTCTTT	CASSPLGFAAFF
TRBV19	-	-	TRBJ2-2	TGTGCCAGTAGTATAGGAGGGGGTAGCGGGCCAAACACCGGGGAGCTGTTTTTT	CASSIGGGSGPNTGELFF